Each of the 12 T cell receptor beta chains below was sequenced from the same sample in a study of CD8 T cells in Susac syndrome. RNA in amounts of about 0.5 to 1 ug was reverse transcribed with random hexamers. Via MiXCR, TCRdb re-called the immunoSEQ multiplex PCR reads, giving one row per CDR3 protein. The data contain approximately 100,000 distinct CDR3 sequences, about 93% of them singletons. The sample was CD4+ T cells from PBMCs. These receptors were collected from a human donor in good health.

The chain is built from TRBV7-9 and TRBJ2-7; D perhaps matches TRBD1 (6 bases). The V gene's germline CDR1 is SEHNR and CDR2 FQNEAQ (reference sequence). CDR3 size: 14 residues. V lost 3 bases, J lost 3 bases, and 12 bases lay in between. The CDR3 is CASSFGQYIYEQYF. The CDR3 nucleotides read TGTGCCAGCAGCTTCGGACAGTACATCTACGAGCAGTACTTC.

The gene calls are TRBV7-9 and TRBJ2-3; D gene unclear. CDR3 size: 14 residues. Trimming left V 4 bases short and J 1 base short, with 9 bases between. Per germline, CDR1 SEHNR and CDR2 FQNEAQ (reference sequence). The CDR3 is CASSSAVGTDTQYF. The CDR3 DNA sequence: TGTGCCAGCAGCTCAGCAGTGGGCACAGATACGCAGTATTTT. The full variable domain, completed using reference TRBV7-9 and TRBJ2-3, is DTGVSQNPRHKITKRGQNVTFRCDPISEHNRLYWYRQTLGQGPEFLTYFQNEAQLEKSRLLSDRFSAERPKGSFSTLEIQRTEQGDSAMYLCASSSAVGTDTQYFGPGTRLTVL.

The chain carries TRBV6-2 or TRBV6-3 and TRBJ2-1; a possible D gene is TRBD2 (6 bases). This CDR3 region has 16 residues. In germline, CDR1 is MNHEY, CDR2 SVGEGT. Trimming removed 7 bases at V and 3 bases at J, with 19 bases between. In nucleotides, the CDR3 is TGTGCCAGCAAACAATTTAGCGGAGCGGGCTACAATGAGCAGTTCTTC. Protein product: CASKQFSGAGYNEQFF.

CDR3 amino acids: CASRYRVDTQYF. The CDR3, as DNA: TGTGCCAGCAGGTACAGGGTAGATACGCAGTATTTT. The chain carries TRBV6-1 and TRBJ2-3; D is perhaps TRBD1 (6 bases). Trimming removed 6 bases from V and 5 bases from J, with 9 bases in between. The CDR3 loop spans 12 amino acids. Germline V gives CDR1 MNHNS, CDR2 SASEGT.

As DNA, the CDR3 is TGTGCCAGCAGCTCCTGGACAGGGATCAGCGGCTACACCTTC. Protein: CASSSWTGISGYTF. The chain recombines TRBV7-2 with TRBJ1-2; TRBD1 matches 8 bases. The CDR3 runs 14 residues. With V trimmed by 4 bases and J by 8 bases, 9 bases remained unmatched. Germline V CDR1 and CDR2: SGHTA, FQGNSA.

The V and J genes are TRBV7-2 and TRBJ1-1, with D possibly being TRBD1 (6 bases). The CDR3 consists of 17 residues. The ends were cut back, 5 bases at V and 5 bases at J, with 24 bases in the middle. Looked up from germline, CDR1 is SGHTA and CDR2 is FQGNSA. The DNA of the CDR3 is TGTGCCAGCAGCACGAGCAACAGGGTCTCGGGTAGTACTGAAGCTTTCTTT. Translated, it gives CASSTSNRVSGSTEAFF.

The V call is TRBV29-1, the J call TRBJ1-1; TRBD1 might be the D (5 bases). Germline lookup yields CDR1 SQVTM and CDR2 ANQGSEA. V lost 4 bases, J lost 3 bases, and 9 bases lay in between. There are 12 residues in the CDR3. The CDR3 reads CSVGQGDTEAFF. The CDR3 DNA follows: TGCAGCGTTGGTCAGGGTGACACTGAAGCTTTCTTT.

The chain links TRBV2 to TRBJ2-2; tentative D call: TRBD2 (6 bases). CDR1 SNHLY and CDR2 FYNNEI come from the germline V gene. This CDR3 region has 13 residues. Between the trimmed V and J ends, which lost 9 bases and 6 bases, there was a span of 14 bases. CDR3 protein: CASHGAGSGELFF. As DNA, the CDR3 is TGTGCCAGTCACGGGGCGGGGTCCGGGGAGCTGTTTTTT.

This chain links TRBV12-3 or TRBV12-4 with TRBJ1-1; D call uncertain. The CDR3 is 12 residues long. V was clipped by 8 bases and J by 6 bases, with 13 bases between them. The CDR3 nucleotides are TGTGCCAGCTCCCGCTTGAGGGCTGAAGCTTTCTTT. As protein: CASSRLRAEAFF.

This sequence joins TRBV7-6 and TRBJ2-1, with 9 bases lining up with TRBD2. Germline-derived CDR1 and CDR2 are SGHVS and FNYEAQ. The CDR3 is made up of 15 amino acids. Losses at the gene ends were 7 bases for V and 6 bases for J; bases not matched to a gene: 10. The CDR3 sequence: CASTPLSGSFNEQFF. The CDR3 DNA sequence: TGTGCCAGCACCCCCCTTAGCGGGAGCTTCAATGAGCAGTTCTTC.

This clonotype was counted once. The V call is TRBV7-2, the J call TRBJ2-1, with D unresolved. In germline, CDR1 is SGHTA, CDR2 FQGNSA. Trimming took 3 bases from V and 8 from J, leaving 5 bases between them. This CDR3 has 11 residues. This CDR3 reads CASSFPDEQFF. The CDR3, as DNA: TGTGCCAGCAGCTTCCCTGATGAGCAGTTCTTC.

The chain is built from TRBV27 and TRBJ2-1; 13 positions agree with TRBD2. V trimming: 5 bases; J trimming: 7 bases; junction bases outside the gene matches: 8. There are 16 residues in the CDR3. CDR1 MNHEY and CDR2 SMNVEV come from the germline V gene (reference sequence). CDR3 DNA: TGTGCCAGCAGTCCCATACTAGCGGGGGGGCGAAATGAGCAGTTCTTC. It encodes CASSPILAGGRNEQFF.